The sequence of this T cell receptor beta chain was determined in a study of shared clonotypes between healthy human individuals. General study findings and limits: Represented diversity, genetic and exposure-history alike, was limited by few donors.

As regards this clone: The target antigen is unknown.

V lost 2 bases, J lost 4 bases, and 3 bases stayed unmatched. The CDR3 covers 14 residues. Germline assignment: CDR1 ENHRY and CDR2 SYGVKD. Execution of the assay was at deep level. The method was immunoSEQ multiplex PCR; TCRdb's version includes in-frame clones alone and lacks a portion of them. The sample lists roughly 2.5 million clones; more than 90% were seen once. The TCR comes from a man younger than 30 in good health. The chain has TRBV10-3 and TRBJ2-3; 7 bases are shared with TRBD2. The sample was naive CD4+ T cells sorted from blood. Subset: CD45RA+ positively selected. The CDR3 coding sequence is TGTGCCATCAGTGAGGGACTAGGGGCAGATACGCAGTATTTT. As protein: CAISEGLGADTQYF.